These 13 T cell receptor beta chains originate from one sample sequenced in a study of cytomegalovirus exposure and HLA in healthy donors. The method was immunoSEQ multiplex PCR; TCRdb's version includes in-frame clones alone and lacks a portion of them. This table has 120,000 to 150,000 clones, around 90% appearing once. Sequencing was carried out using PBMCs. The origin of the receptors is a young man in good health and CMV-seropositive.

In this sample, this clone turned up a few times. V is TRBV6-1 and J is TRBJ1-1; D is perhaps TRBD1 (5 bases). Germline V CDR1 and CDR2: MNHNS, SASEGT. This CDR3 has 14 amino acids. Deletions cut 5 bases from V and 1 base from J, with 11 bases between. The chain's CDR3 is CASSIDSTNTEAFF. DNA for the CDR3: TGTGCCAGCAGTATTGACAGTACGAACACTGAAGCTTTCTTT.

The genes are TRBV6-1 and TRBJ2-5; possibly TRBD1 for D (5 bases). Trimming removed 5 bases at V and 4 bases at J, with 17 bases between. The length of the CDR3 is 15 residues. Germline assignment: CDR1 MNHNS and CDR2 SASEGT. The DNA for the CDR3 is TGTGCCAGCAGTCCAGGGTCCCTAGGTTCAGAGACCCAGTACTTC. Residues: CASSPGSLGSETQYF.

This clone has just a few counts. The genes are TRBV5-6 and TRBJ1-1, with D unclear. Trimming took off 6 bases at V and 10 bases at J, with 19 bases between the two ends. The CDR3 is 13 residues long. The germline gives CDR1 SGHDT, CDR2 YYEEEE. The CDR3 region has the DNA TGTGCCAGCACCCAACATAGTGGGAGGGTAGCTTTCTTT. Its translation: CASTQHSGRVAFF.

This clone showed up just a few times. The chain couples TRBV2 to TRBJ1-5; D perhaps matches TRBD1 (5 bases). Germline-derived CDR1 and CDR2 are SNHLY and FYNNEI. This CDR3 spans 13 amino acids. V was shortened by 2 bases and J by 7 bases, with 9 bases between the two germline ends. CDR3 sequence reads: CASSERGYQPQHF. CDR3 coding DNA: TGTGCCAGCAGTGAACGGGGGTACCAGCCCCAGCATTTT. Supplemented by reference TRBV2 and TRBJ1-5, the full variable domain reads EPEVTQTPSHQVTQMGQEVILRCVPISNHLYFYWYRQILGQKVEFLVSFYNNEISEKSEIFDDQFSVERPDGSNFTLKIRSTKLEDSAMYFCASSERGYQPQHFGDGTRLSIL.

This clone was counted once. The chain has TRBV27 and TRBJ2-4; 8 bases map to TRBD1. With V trimmed by 6 bases and J by 2 bases, 9 bases remained unmatched. This CDR3 has 16 amino acids. From germline, CDR1 is MNHEY and CDR2 SMNVEV (reference sequence). CDR3 sequence (DNA): TGTGCCAGCAGCCGACGACAGGGGTCTACCAAAAACATTCAGTACTTC. Its protein product is CASSRRQGSTKNIQYF.

In its sample, this clone was seen once. The chain links TRBV2 to TRBJ2-7, with 7 bases aligning to TRBD1. Germline lookup yields CDR1 SNHLY and CDR2 FYNNEI. This CDR3 comprises 13 residues. V lost 6 bases to trimming and J lost 3 bases; unmatched junction nucleotides: 5. The chain's CDR3 is CASRPDRFYEQYF. The CDR3 DNA is TGTGCCAGCAGACCGGACAGGTTCTACGAGCAGTACTTC.

J is TRBJ2-7 and V is TRBV11-2; D might be TRBD2 (6 bases). This CDR3 region has 13 residues. V was clipped by 1 base and J by 8 bases, with 12 bases between them. Germline V lookup: CDR1 SGHAT, CDR2 FQNNGV. CDR3 in amino acids: CASSLVTRPQQYF. The CDR3 coding sequence is TGTGCCAGCAGCTTAGTGACTAGGCCGCAGCAGTACTTC.

The V gene is TRBV7-9, the J gene TRBJ1-6; D perhaps matches TRBD1 (6 bases). Trimming cost V 1 base and J 8 bases, with 12 bases left between them. The CDR3 runs 15 residues. CDR1 and CDR2 (germline): SEHNR, FQNEAQ (reference sequence). CDR3: CASSLGWTADSPLHF. As DNA, the CDR3 is TGTGCCAGCAGCTTAGGTTGGACAGCCGATTCACCCCTCCACTTT.

This clone came up a few times. This chain joins TRBV9 and TRBJ1-2; D may be TRBD1 (5 bases). The CDR3 spans 14 residues. The V gene's germline CDR1 is SGDLS and CDR2 YYNGEE. V gave up 0 bases and J gave up 5 bases, with 11 bases separating them. The CDR3 sequence is CASSVEAGRYGYTF. The CDR3 bases are TGTGCCAGCAGCGTAGAGGCAGGGAGGTATGGCTACACCTTC.

V gene TRBV7-6 combines with J gene TRBJ2-7; no clear D. There are 14 residues in the CDR3. Germline lookup yields CDR1 SGHVS and CDR2 FNYEAQ. V was cut by 4 bases and J by 6 bases, with 16 bases left in between. The CDR3 region has the DNA TGTGCCAGCAGCTCCCTGGCCCCCGCCGCCGAGCAGTACTTC. Protein product: CASSSLAPAAEQYF.

The chain carries TRBV6-1 and TRBJ1-2, with no clear D. Trimming left V 4 bases short and J 8 bases short, with 14 bases between. CDR1 and CDR2 from the germline V gene are MNHNS and SASEGT. This CDR3 is built from 13 residues. The CDR3 loop is CASSVGATSGYTF. For the CDR3, the DNA is TGTGCCAGCAGTGTCGGAGCAACTAGCGGCTACACCTTC.

The V and J genes are TRBV27 and TRBJ1-5, with 10 bases that match TRBD1. V was pared by 8 bases and J by 4 bases, with 14 bases of the junction left unmatched. This CDR3 has 17 residues. Germline V CDR1 and CDR2: MNHEY, SMNVEV (reference sequence). In DNA, the CDR3 is TGTGCCAGCCTACACGTCGACAGGGGGCGTTCAAATCAGCCCCAGCATTTT. Translated: CASLHVDRGRSNQPQHF.

The J gene is TRBJ2-7, the V gene TRBV19; D possibly corresponds to TRBD1 (7 bases). V was pared by 3 bases and J by 3 bases, with 15 bases between. The CDR3 totals 15 residues. Germline V gene sequence: CDR1 LNHDA, CDR2 SQIVND (reference sequence). In nucleotides, the CDR3 is TGTGCCAGTAGTATGCCAGGGGGGCTGAACTACGAGCAGTACTTC. Amino acid sequence: CASSMPGGLNYEQYF.